A selection of T cell receptor beta chains follows, all from one sample in a study of blood T cell repertoires in COVID-19. The protocol was immunoSEQ multiplex PCR, while the TCRdb copy is restricted to in-frame clones and leaves out a portion. Here the sample spans about 130,000 clones, 80% to 90% being singletons. The material sequenced was PBMCs or T cells enriched from blood (not recorded which). These receptors originate from a woman between 50 and 59 years old who had recovered from COVID-19. The CDR3 runs from the conserved cysteine through the conserved F or W. D genes are given only for firm matches. Only some rows state a clone size, as once, few, many or a class for expanded clones.

CASSLQGDTIYF TGTGCCAGCAGCTTACAGGGGGACACCATATATTTT TRBJ1-3 - TRBV2 TRBD1
CASSEEGTRNSPLHF TGTGCCAGCAGTGAGGAGGGGACGCGGAACTCACCCCTCCACTTT TRBJ1-6 - TRBV2 -
CASSVLAGGNEQFF TGCGCCAGCAGTGTCCTAGCAGGGGGAAATGAGCAGTTCTTC TRBJ2-1 - TRBV10-2 TRBD1
CAWSDTETIYTF TGTGCCTGGAGTGATACCGAGACAATCTACACCTTC TRBJ1-2 - TRBV30 -
CASSAGQGYNSPLHF TGTGCCAGCAGTGCGGGACAGGGGTATAATTCACCCCTCCACTTT TRBJ1-6 - TRBV9 TRBD1
CASSDRYGGYEQYF TGTGCCAGCAGTGACCGTTACGGGGGATACGAGCAGTACTTC TRBJ2-7 - TRBV6-1 -
CASSQQRGAGELFF TGTGCCAGCAGCCAACAAAGGGGTGCTGGGGAGCTGTTTTTT TRBJ2-2 - TRBV3-1/TRBV3-2 -
CASSLSNGAYEQYF TGTGCCAGCAGCCTCAGCAATGGGGCGTACGAGCAGTACTTC TRBJ2-7 - TRBV21-1 -
CASSPKRSYGYTF TGTGCCAGCAGCCCGAAGAGGTCGTATGGCTACACCTTC TRBJ1-2 few TRBV5-6 -
CSVGHPNTGELFF TGCAGCGTAGGACACCCGAACACCGGGGAGCTGTTTTTT TRBJ2-2 - TRBV29-1 -
CASSPRLAGGYEQYF TGTGCCAGTAGTCCGAGACTAGCGGGGGGCTACGAGCAGTACTTC TRBJ2-7 - TRBV19 TRBD2
CASSQGPVQQYF TGTGCCAGCAGCCAAGGTCCGGTCCAGCAGTACTTC TRBJ2-7 once TRBV3-1/TRBV3-2 -
CASSSRLSSYNSPLHF TGTGCCAGCAGTTCTCGACTGAGCTCCTATAATTCACCCCTCCACTTT TRBJ1-6 - TRBV27 -
CASSPLRGQVETSSTDTQYF TGTGCCAGCTCACCCCTCCGGGGACAGGTCGAGACCTCTAGCACAGATACGCAGTATTTT TRBJ2-3 - TRBV18 TRBD1
CASRTWTGANSPLHF TGTGCCAGCAGAACATGGACAGGAGCTAATTCACCCCTCCACTTT TRBJ1-6 - TRBV6-5 TRBD1
CASSPGGEGNQPQHF TGTGCCAGCAGCCCCGGTGGGGAGGGCAATCAGCCCCAGCATTTT TRBJ1-5 - TRBV11-2 -
CASRPTTGNYGYTF TGTGCCAGCAGACCCACCACAGGGAACTATGGCTACACCTTC TRBJ1-2 - TRBV5-8 -
CASSLVGTTNYGYTF TGTGCCAGCAGCTTAGTGGGGACAACTAACTATGGCTACACCTTC TRBJ1-2 - TRBV7-2 -
CATSDSGVGKTQYF TGTGCCACCAGTGATTCAGGGGTGGGGAAGACCCAGTACTTC TRBJ2-5 - TRBV24-1 -
CAWSAQGTVKLFF TGTGCCTGGAGTGCCCAGGGCACGGTAAAACTGTTTTTT TRBJ1-4 - TRBV30 -
CATSAQGADTQYF TGTGCCACCAGTGCGCAGGGGGCCGATACGCAGTATTTT TRBJ2-3 - TRBV24-1 TRBD1
CASRPGTGGAGAFF TGTGCCAGCAGGCCTGGGACAGGGGGCGCCGGGGCTTTCTTT TRBJ1-1 - TRBV6-2/TRBV6-3 TRBD1
CASRLIGQEDYGYTF TGCGCCAGCAGGCTCATCGGACAGGAGGACTATGGCTACACCTTC TRBJ1-2 - TRBV4-1 TRBD1
CASSPLPGTYEQYF TGTGCCAGCAGCCCACTCCCGGGGACCTACGAGCAGTACTTC TRBJ2-7 - TRBV7-9 -
CASSGGQPNTEAFF TGCGCCAGCAGCGGGGGACAGCCGAACACTGAAGCTTTCTTT TRBJ1-1 - TRBV5-1 TRBD1
CASSSEELTNYGYTF TGTGCCAGCAGCTCTGAGGAACTAACTAACTATGGCTACACCTTC TRBJ1-2 - TRBV7-8 -
CASSHRDRGETQYF TGTGCCAGCAGCCACCGGGACAGGGGGGAGACCCAGTACTTC TRBJ2-5 - TRBV3-1/TRBV3-2 TRBD1
CALGATNEKLFF TGTGCCCTAGGAGCAACTAATGAAAAACTGTTTTTT TRBJ1-4 - TRBV30 -
CASSWDRGRAGNTIYF TGTGCCAGCAGTTGGGACAGGGGACGCGCCGGAAACACCATATATTTT TRBJ1-3 - TRBV6-5 TRBD1
CASSLAGVWEKLFF TGCGCCAGCAGCTTAGCCGGGGTTTGGGAAAAACTGTTTTTT TRBJ1-4 - TRBV5-1 -
CASSTGAGYTDTQYF TGTGCCAGCAGCACAGGGGCGGGTTACACAGATACGCAGTATTTT TRBJ2-3 - TRBV6-5 TRBD1
CASSVAAGQGSNEQFF TGTGCCAGCAGCGTAGCCGCGGGACAGGGGAGCAATGAGCAGTTCTTC TRBJ2-1 - TRBV9 TRBD1
CASSEKGIKEGAFF TGTGCCAGCAGTGAAAAGGGGATTAAGGAGGGAGCTTTCTTT TRBJ1-1 - TRBV2 -
CASSLLGGTETQYF TGTGCCAGCAGCTTACTTGGGGGCACCGAGACCCAGTACTTC TRBJ2-5 - TRBV7-9 -
CASSLQGAWTYEQYF TGTGCCAGCAGTTTACAGGGGGCTTGGACCTACGAGCAGTACTTC TRBJ2-7 - TRBV27 TRBD1
CASSYRIGDTEAFF TGTGCCAGCAGTTATCGTATAGGGGACACTGAAGCTTTCTTT TRBJ1-1 - TRBV6-5 -
CASSQPQGTGDYGYTF TGTGCCAGCAGTCAACCTCAAGGGACAGGGGACTATGGCTACACCTTC TRBJ1-2 - TRBV2 TRBD1
CASSQEEGYGYTF TGCGCCAGCAGCCAAGAAGAGGGTTATGGCTACACCTTC TRBJ1-2 - TRBV4-1 -
CASTPIAPGSYGYTF TGTGCCAGTACCCCAATAGCCCCAGGGTCCTATGGCTACACCTTC TRBJ1-2 - TRBV19 -